This TCR beta chain was sequenced in a study of blood T cells in healthy people across ages. Study-level results: Per million T cells, TCR beta diversity dropped about linearly as age rose. Because donor CMV status was unknown, expanded clonotype changes were possibly confounded.

Next came a second PCR, run for about 7 to 12 cycles, which used a sample-barcoded 5' primer along with a J-beta primer mix. Every sample gave at least 2.5 million paired-end reads containing CDR3. MiXCR, applied by TCRdb to the 5' RACE reads, yields one record per CDR3 protein. The sample has some 1.8 million distinct CDR3 sequences, around 42% seen once; the top ten hold about 23%. On this clonotype itself: Its specificity is unknown.

V was cut by 0 bases and J by 0 bases, with 15 bases left in between. Germline V gene lookup returns CDR1 DFQATT and CDR2 SNEGSKA (reference sequence). The CDR3 is 16 amino acids. Source material: blood. This clonotype was sampled from a human donor in good health. V gene TRBV20-1 combines with J gene TRBJ2-7; D is uncertain. The CDR3 here is CSARDPKLLSSYEQYF. In DNA, the CDR3 is TGCAGTGCTAGAGATCCTAAGCTTCTCTCCTCCTACGAGCAGTACTTC.